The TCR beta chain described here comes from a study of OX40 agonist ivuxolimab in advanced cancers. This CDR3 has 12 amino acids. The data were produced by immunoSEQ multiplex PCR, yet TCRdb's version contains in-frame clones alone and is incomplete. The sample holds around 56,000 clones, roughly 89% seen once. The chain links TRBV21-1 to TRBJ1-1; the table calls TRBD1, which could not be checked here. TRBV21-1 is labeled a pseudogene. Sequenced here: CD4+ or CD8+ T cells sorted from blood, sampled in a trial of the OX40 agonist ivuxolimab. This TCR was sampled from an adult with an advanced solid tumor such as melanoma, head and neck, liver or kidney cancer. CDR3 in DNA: TGTGCCAGGGGGGACAGGGCCACTGAAGCTTTCTTT. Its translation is CARGDRATEAFF.